Each of the 19 T cell receptor beta chains below was sequenced from the same sample in a study of T-cell reconstitution after alpha-beta-depleted transplantation in children. Using unique molecular identifiers, the investigators prepared the TCRbeta library. MiXCR, applied by TCRdb to the PCR reads, yields one record per CDR3 protein. The sample shows nearly 250,000 distinct CDR3 sequences, around 8% of them seen only once. The sample was PBMCs, mostly from graft donor cells, taken 180 days after TCRalphabeta/CD19-depleted stem cell transplant. These receptors came from a male patient younger than 18 who had a stem cell transplant for acute lymphoblastic leukemia, so the T cells may come from the graft donor.

At least ten counts were recorded for this clonotype. This chain joins TRBV20-1 and TRBJ2-2; 7 nucleotides match TRBD2. The germline V gene has CDR1 DFQATT and CDR2 SNEGSKA (reference sequence). CDR3 length: 14 amino acids. V gave up 2 bases and J gave up 4 bases; unmatched junction bases: 4. CDR3 coding DNA: TGCAGTGCTAGATGTGGGAGGGGCACCGGGGAGCTGTTTTTT. This encodes CSARCGRGTGELFF.

This clonotype was recorded at least ten times. The chain joins TRBV28 to TRBJ2-1, with 12 bases aligning to TRBD2. Germline V gene lookup returns CDR1 MDHEN and CDR2 SYDVKM. V lost 4 bases, J lost 3 bases, and 10 bases stayed unmatched. The CDR3 contains 18 residues. The CDR3: CASSSPSGRAPGYNEQFF. CDR3 DNA: TGTGCCAGCAGTTCACCTAGCGGGAGGGCCCCCGGCTACAATGAGCAGTTCTTC.

This clonotype was seen once. At one of its ends the junction is not consistent with the germline gene, which may arise from a read error. CDR3 coding DNA: TGCGCCAGCAGCCTCAGGACGAGCTCCTTCAATGAGCAGTTCTTC. It codes for CASSLRTSSFNEQFF. The chain couples TRBV5-1 to TRBJ2-1; D ambiguous. The germline V gene has CDR1 SGHRS and CDR2 YFSETQ. This CDR3 comprises 15 residues.

This clonotype was counted many times. The chain combines TRBV5-1 with TRBJ2-1; 7 nucleotides align to TRBD2. The CDR3 has 16 amino acids. CDR1 and CDR2 from the germline V gene are SGHRS and YFSETQ. V shed 4 bases and J 8 bases; nucleotides not matched to a gene: 15. CDR3 in DNA: TGCGCCAGCAGCGGGGACTTGGCGGGGGTTCGCGATGAGCAGTTCTTC. Translated: CASSGDLAGVRDEQFF.

This clonotype was observed at least ten times. The V and J genes are TRBV20-1 and TRBJ2-5; D unresolved. Germline values: CDR1 DFQATT, CDR2 SNEGSKA (reference sequence). The CDR3 is 12 residues long. The CDR3 region has the DNA TGCTCCTCCCTTGAGGCGGAAGAGACCCAGTACTTC. Translating gives CSSLEAEETQYF.

This clonotype was seen a few times. The rearrangement uses TRBV23-1 and TRBJ2-1, with D possibly TRBD2 on 5 matching bases. TRBV23-1 carries the ORF label, with uncertain function. V was pared by 1 base and J by 8 bases, with 15 bases between. The CDR3 has 15 amino acids. CDR3 amino acids: CASSQLGSRRYEQFF. The DNA for the CDR3 is TGCGCCAGCAGTCAATTAGGATCCCGGAGGTATGAGCAGTTCTTC.

This clonotype was detected many times. The chain has TRBV10-3 and TRBJ2-1; the D gene is possibly TRBD2 (5 bases). V dropped 0 bases and J dropped 5 bases, with 11 bases sitting between them. Germline V gene sequence: CDR1 ENHRY, CDR2 SYGVKD. CDR3 length: 15 amino acids. Here the CDR3 reads CAISESRTGNNEQFF. In nucleotides, the CDR3 is TGTGCCATCAGTGAGTCTAGGACTGGCAACAATGAGCAGTTCTTC.

There are many counts of this clonotype. CDR3 nucleotides: TGTGCCAGCAGCTTGGGGGGGGCGCCTGAAGCTTTCTTT. This encodes CASSLGGAPEAFF. V usage is TRBV5-5 and J usage is TRBJ1-1, with D tentatively TRBD1 (6 bases). Deletions cut 0 bases from V and 6 bases from J, with 9 bases between. Germline-derived CDR1 and CDR2 are SGHKS and YYEKEE (reference sequence). This CDR3 is 13 amino acids long.

The chain combines TRBV13 with TRBJ2-1; 10 nucleotides match TRBD2. This CDR3 has 18 amino acids. J lost 3 bases, V lost 2 bases, and 10 bases had no gene match. The germline gives CDR1 PRHDT, CDR2 FYEKMQ (reference sequence). The CDR3, as DNA: TGTGCCAGCAGCTTAAGACCCCTCACTAGCGGGAACTACAATGAGCAGTTCTTC. It translates to CASSLRPLTSGNYNEQFF.

This clonotype was detected many times. This chain uses TRBV2 with TRBJ2-5, with 7 positions matching TRBD1. V trimming: 7 bases; J trimming: 6 bases; junction bases outside the gene matches: 14. The CDR3 length is 15 residues. The germline V gene has CDR1 SNHLY and CDR2 FYNNEI. CDR3 amino acids: CASTLQGSSTKTQYF. The CDR3 bases are TGTGCCAGCACCCTACAGGGGAGTAGTACGAAGACCCAGTACTTC.

At least ten counts were recorded for this clonotype. This chain joins TRBV7-8 and TRBJ2-2; the D gene could be TRBD1 or TRBD2 (5 bases each). The V and J ends lost 6 bases and 6 bases respectively, with 14 bases between them. Germline CDR1 reads SGHVS; CDR2 reads FQNEAQ. The CDR3 contains 14 residues. The CDR3 nucleotides read TGTGCCAGCAGAGGGGTGGCGGGCCCCGGGGAGCTGTTTTTT. Residues: CASRGVAGPGELFF. Drawing the rest from reference TRBV7-8 and TRBJ2-2, the complete variable domain is GAGVSQSPRYKVAKRGQDVALRCDPISGHVSLFWYQQALGQGPEFLTYFQNEAQLDKSGLPSDRFFAERPEGSVSTLKIQRTQQEDSAVYLCASRGVAGPGELFFGEGSRLTVL.

In its sample, this clonotype was seen a few times. V and J are TRBV7-9 and TRBJ2-3, with unresolved D. Looked up from germline, CDR1 is SEHNR and CDR2 is FQNEAQ (reference sequence). V lost 11 bases and J lost 0, with 6 bases in between. This CDR3 has 11 amino acids. CDR3 nucleotide sequence: TGTGCCGGGTTTAGCACAGATACGCAGTATTTT. This codes for CAGFSTDTQYF.

The genes are TRBV15 and TRBJ1-1; possibly TRBD1 for D (5 bases). The CDR3 extends over 14 amino acids. V was clipped by 6 bases and J by 5 bases, with 16 bases between them. Germline assignment: CDR1 LNHNV and CDR2 YYDKDF (reference sequence). The CDR3, as DNA: TGTGCCACCAGTGGAGTGGGGGGGAGGACTGAAGCTTTCTTT. Amino acid sequence: CATSGVGGRTEAFF. The full variable domain, its missing parts supplied by reference TRBV15 and TRBJ1-1, is DAMVIQNPRYQVTQFGKPVTLSCSQTLNHNVMYWYQQKSSQAPKLLFHYYDKDFNNEADTPDNFQSRRPNTSFCFLDIRSPGLGDTAMYLCATSGVGGRTEAFFGQGTRLTVV.

As to this clonotype: A single base separates this from a much larger clone, so it may be a read error. It is likely a read error, because the conserved phenylalanine at the end of the CDR3 is missing. The chain recombines TRBV10-3 with TRBJ1-3; D gene uncertain. The CDR3 consists of 14 residues. From germline, CDR1 is ENHRY and CDR2 SYGVKD. V was cut by 4 bases and J by 0 bases, with 7 bases left in between. The CDR3 reads CAISAIASGNTIYV. The CDR3 region has the DNA TGTGCCATCAGTGCCATCGCCTCTGGAAACACCATATATGTT.

This clonotype was recorded many times. The chain couples TRBV20-1 to TRBJ2-1; 10 positions match TRBD2. V dropped 1 base and J dropped 6; count of bases not matched to a gene: 12. Germline CDR1 is DFQATT and CDR2 is SNEGSKA (reference sequence). The CDR3 extends over 17 amino acids. CDR3: CSARASSGRRRVNEQFF. CDR3 nucleotide sequence: TGCAGTGCTAGAGCGTCTAGCGGGAGAAGAAGGGTCAATGAGCAGTTCTTC.

Ten or more counts support this clonotype. The CDR3 loop is CASSYSAETQYF. The CDR3 nucleotides are TGTGCCAGCAGTTACTCGGCGGAGACCCAGTACTTC. This chain uses TRBV6-2 or TRBV6-3 with TRBJ2-5; no definite D call. CDR1 is MNHEY, CDR2 SVGEGT, per germline. Trimming removed 0 bases from V and 5 bases from J, with 4 bases in between. This CDR3 region has 12 residues.

This clonotype was found many times. V gene TRBV7-2 combines with J gene TRBJ1-6, with D possibly TRBD1 on 6 matching bases. The length of the CDR3 is 15 residues. V lost 1 base and J 10 bases, leaving 14 bases between the germline ends. Germline CDR1 reads SGHTA; CDR2 reads FQGNSA. CDR3 in amino acids: CASSLEGTGRSPLHF. The CDR3 DNA reads as TGTGCCAGCAGCTTAGAAGGAACAGGGAGGTCACCCCTCCACTTT.

In its sample, this clonotype was seen many times. The rearrangement joins TRBV7-9 to TRBJ2-1; D is tentatively TRBD1 or TRBD2 (5 bases each). V was shortened by 3 bases and J by 9 bases, with 9 bases between the two germline ends. CDR3 length: 12 amino acids. In germline, CDR1 is SEHNR, CDR2 FQNEAQ (reference sequence). CDR3 sequence (DNA): TGTGCCAGCAGCTTTGGGGGTGTTGAGCAGTTCTTC. It is translated as CASSFGGVEQFF.

Remarks on this clonotype: A much larger clone differs from this one at a single base, so this may be a read error. The rearrangement uses TRBV3-1 and TRBJ2-2; 10 bases map to TRBD2. V was pared by 6 bases and J by 7 bases, with 14 bases of the junction left unmatched. The germline V gene has CDR1 LGHDT and CDR2 YNNKEL (reference sequence). This CDR3 spans 17 amino acids. The CDR3 sequence: CASRLMRPAGGGGELFF. The CDR3 DNA reads as TGTGCCAGCAGACTGATGCGTCCAGCGGGGGGGGGCGGGGAGCTGTTTTTT.